This TCR beta chain was obtained from a study of blood T cell repertoires in COVID-19 (dated by TCRdb to 2020 to 2022). Looking at the study overall: Samples covering the acute and convalescent phases of COVID-19 were provided by collaborators in the United States, Italy and Spain. The prospective study material was composed of cDNA or gDNA derived from T cells, B-cell-depleted T cells, or PBMCs. Where HLA class I and class II types were available, the types were taken from metadata supplied by the sample provider, not from assay-based typing. The sample metadata nearly always contained a de-identified subject ID, COVID-19 status, age in years and sex. The repertoires were released in a freely available public database intended as a resource for research on the immune response to SARS-CoV-2. Subjects who had been exposed to COVID-19, were actively infected with it, or had recovered from it provided the deeply sampled blood TCRbeta repertoires that made up the dataset. The samples were drawn from two sources: the first 160 participants of the ongoing ImmuneRACE study, and 1,000 to 1,500 subjects contributed by 6 global collaborators. General conclusions and limits of the study: How much clinical and demographic metadata was included differed by source and by participant, and the metadata was provided uncurated.

TCRbeta CDR3 regions were amplified from genomic DNA using the immunoSEQ Assay, a bias-controlled multiplex PCR. Under the source paper's analysis protocol: The number of nucleated cells in each sample was estimated from the amplification of reference gene primers within the assay. To quantify the absolute abundance of each unique TCRbeta CDR3 rearrangement, sequence reads were collapsed and filtered. For each sample, productive Simpson clonality was calculated by taking the square root of Simpson's diversity index across productive rearrangements. This is the immuneACCESS table as TCRdb keeps it, with only in-frame sequences that have V and J called. A part of the clones is gone; compared with another copy, unresolved V genes explain less than half, and the rest is unexplained. V, J and clone size reflect that table, while D and trimming were determined from the DNA. This sample holds about 170,000 clones; about 88% were observed only once. Clones ranked in the top ten supply about 7% of the sample.

Collaborating institutions collected whole blood in K2EDTA tubes following their own protocols. For TCRbeta analysis, collaborators shipped samples in one of three forms: frozen whole blood, isolated PBMCs, or DNA extracted from either of those sample types. On this clone: Its antigen is unknown. Qualities for individual bases were not recorded, and no much larger clone is one base off.

V has 4 bases trimmed and J has 6 bases trimmed; junction bases matching no gene number 4. From a lookup of the germline V gene (reference sequence), CDR1 and CDR2 are SGHNT and YYREEE. Including the terminal cysteine and phenylalanine, the CDR3 comprises 12 residues. Only CDR3 DNA remains: 36 bases, in frame from the first base. This receptor was identified in an elderly woman in a cohort sampled during active or convalescent COVID-19. The material sequenced was peripheral blood. The chain uses TRBV5-4 and TRBJ2-7; 7 nucleotides in the junction match TRBD1. The CDR3 protein sequence reads: CASSLTGLEQYF. The DNA is TGTGCCAGCAGCCTGACAGGGCTCGAGCAGTACTTC.